Each of the 6 T cell receptor beta chains below was sequenced from the same sample in a study of Ad26.COV2.S vaccination and SARS-CoV-2 variants. Treatment of the sample: roughly 19 received Ad26.COV2.S at low or high dose, single or two shots; about 5 received placebo; per-sample allocation not given. All samples were drawn on day 63, counting from the first vaccine or placebo injection. The table came from immunoSEQ multiplex PCR; TCRdb's copy has only in-frame clones and leaves some out. The sample has more than 400,000 clones, about 90% seen once. The sample in question was peripheral blood, obtained in a trial of Ad26.COV2.S vaccine versus placebo. These receptors were collected from a person between 18 and 65 years old who received the Ad26.COV2.S COVID-19 vaccine or a placebo.

V gene TRBV12-3 or TRBV12-4 combines with J gene TRBJ1-4; maybe TRBD1 (5 bases). V was shortened by 3 bases and J by 6 bases, with 8 bases between the two germline ends. This CDR3 comprises 13 residues. CDR3 amino acids: CASSFAGHEKLFF. The CDR3 DNA sequence: TGTGCCAGCAGTTTTGCGGGGCATGAAAAACTGTTTTTT.

CDR3 protein: CSVVPTQWIGGVTQYF. Written as DNA, the CDR3 is TGCAGCGTTGTTCCGACCCAATGGATCGGGGGCGTGACCCAGTACTTC. The rearrangement joins TRBV29-1 to TRBJ2-5; D is possibly TRBD1 or TRBD2 (6 bases each). With 4 bases removed from V and 7 bases from J, the gap between germline ends came to 25 bases. CDR1 is SQVTM, CDR2 ANQGSEA, per germline. The CDR3 length is 16 residues.

The chain has TRBV14 and TRBJ2-5; TRBD1 might be the D (5 bases). Germline lookup yields CDR1 SGHDN and CDR2 FVKESK. The CDR3 contains 14 residues. The V gene lost 1 base and the J gene lost 6 bases, with 12 bases spanning the gap. DNA of the CDR3: TGTGCCAGCAGCCAAGTTATCGACAGAAAGACCCAGTACTTC. This gives the protein CASSQVIDRKTQYF.

J is TRBJ1-5 and V is TRBV9, with D tentatively TRBD1 (5 bases). Germline V gene sequence: CDR1 SGDLS, CDR2 YYNGEE. CDR3 length: 15 amino acids. V lost 3 bases to trimming and J lost 3 bases, with 13 bases between them. Here the CDR3 DNA reads TGTGCCAGCAGCGCTGGCAGGGTAGACAATCAGCCCCAGCATTTT. It is translated as CASSAGRVDNQPQHF.

The chain carries TRBV6-2 or TRBV6-3 and TRBJ1-1; tentatively, D is TRBD1 (6 bases). Trimming shortened V by 4 bases and J by 10 bases, and 22 bases separated the two germline ends. Germline assignment: CDR1 MNHEY and CDR2 SVGEGT. This CDR3 contains 15 residues. The CDR3 is CASSSFQIATGGAFF. CDR3 nucleotides: TGTGCCAGCAGTTCTTTTCAAATCGCGACAGGTGGAGCTTTCTTT.

The V call is TRBV11-3, the J call TRBJ1-2; a possible D gene is TRBD1 (6 bases). Germline CDR1 SGHNT, CDR2 YENEEA. This CDR3 has 13 residues. Trimming stripped 2 bases from V and 6 bases from J, with 10 bases between. The chain's CDR3 is CASSLWGGDGYTF. The CDR3 nucleotides read TGTGCCAGCAGCTTATGGGGGGGCGATGGCTACACCTTC.